Sequencing of this T cell receptor (beta chain) was carried out in a study of Graves' ophthalmopathy and Graves' hyperthyroidism. CDR3 length: 16 amino acids. The germline V gene has CDR1 LNHDA and CDR2 SQIVND (reference sequence). V lost 3 bases and J lost 9, with 18 bases in between. Amplification of the TCR beta CDR3 regions used RNA transcripts (as template). First-round RT-PCR with HTBI primers preceded a second-round multiplex PCR. TCRdb re-called the multiplex PCR reads with MiXCR, one entry per CDR3 protein. The repertoire includes a few hundred thousand distinct CDR3 sequences, roughly 17% of them detected once, and 2.4% sits in the top ten. Among the exclusions were patients with other autoimmune diseases, uncontrolled infections, pregnancy or lactation. Clinical symptoms, serum thyroxine, TRAb, thyroid ultrasound and orbital computed tomography determined diagnosis. This clonotype was observed many times.

The specimen sequenced was peripheral blood. The chain combines TRBV19 with TRBJ1-6; D call uncertain. The receptor's source is an adult woman with stable Graves' hyperthyroidism. The CDR3 nucleotides read TGTGCCAGTAGTATTAGGAACAGTCGATTGTCTTCACCCCTCCACTTT. Its protein product is CASSIRNSRLSSPLHF.